A single sample gave rise to the 7 T cell receptor beta chains below, sequenced in a study of monozygotic twins with inflammatory bowel disease. TCRdb derives one entry per CDR3 protein from the 5' RACE reads, leaving out DNA. Its table records around 190,000 distinct CDR3 sequences. Source material: blood. These TCRs come from a human donor with ulcerative colitis or Crohn's disease, or a healthy co-twin of an affected twin (not recorded which).

This chain joins TRBV5-1 and TRBJ1-2. This CDR3 spans 13 amino acids. Germline CDR1 reads SGHRS; CDR2 reads YFSETQ. The CDR3 loop is CASSRREGLGYTF.

This chain uses TRBV5-4 with TRBJ2-7; the TRBD2 assignment by TCRdb is unverifiable without DNA. Germline V gives CDR1 SGHNT, CDR2 YYREEE (reference sequence). The CDR3 has 14 residues. CDR3 amino acids: CASSFGGPLYEQYF.

The chain links TRBV18 to TRBJ2-5. The CDR3 has 15 amino acids. Germline V gene lookup returns CDR1 KGHSH and CDR2 LQKENI. This CDR3 reads CASSPNSRDQETQYF.

This chain connects TRBV6-1 to TRBJ1-2; TCRdb picks TRBD1, but there is no DNA to check that call. CDR1 and CDR2 from the germline V gene are MNHNS and SASEGT. The CDR3 runs to 14 residues. This CDR3 is CASSEFKGGAGYTF.

The genes are TRBV25-1 and TRBJ2-1; the TCRdb D gene call, TRBD2, has no DNA to confirm it. This CDR3 has 17 residues. CDR1 is MGHDK, CDR2 SYGVNS, per germline. The CDR3 loop is CASSGSWSGVIYNEQFF.

The V and J genes are TRBV19 and TRBJ1-1. CDR1 and CDR2 from the germline V gene are LNHDA and SQIVND (reference sequence). The CDR3 has 15 amino acids. The CDR3 protein is CASSEPRVMNTEAFF.

The chain couples TRBV5-1 to TRBJ2-5; the D gene TCRdb calls, TRBD2, cannot be checked with no DNA. The CDR3 length is 15 residues. Per the germline V gene, CDR1 is SGHRS and CDR2 is YFSETQ. The CDR3 loop is CASSLVSSGKETQYF.